A selection of T cell receptor beta chains follows, all from one sample in a study of T-cell reconstitution after alpha-beta-depleted transplantation in children. Via MiXCR, TCRdb re-called the PCR reads, giving one row per CDR3 protein. The data show about 540,000 distinct CDR3 sequences, around 19% seen once. The sequences come from PBMCs from the stem cell graft donor, collected from the stem cell graft. The receptor source for this set is a human donor who donated a stem cell graft to a child with acute lymphoblastic leukemia. CDR3s include the opening cysteine and the closing phenylalanine or tryptophan. A D gene is named only where the DNA matches it firmly. The listing skips clone size in some rows; elsewhere it reads once, few, many or a size class.

j_gene: TRBJ1-2; v_gene: TRBV7-2; abundance: .; d_gene: .; CDR3aa: CASSPEGTGPGYGYTF; CDR3nt: TGTGCCAGCAGCCCAGAGGGGACGGGACCGGGCTATGGCTACACCTTC
j_gene: TRBJ2-7; v_gene: TRBV20-1; abundance: .; d_gene: .; CDR3aa: CSASDRTAASYEQYF; CDR3nt: TGCAGTGCTAGTGATAGGACAGCCGCCTCCTACGAGCAGTACTTC
j_gene: TRBJ2-1; v_gene: TRBV7-7; abundance: .; d_gene: .; CDR3aa: CASSPGGRSYNEQFF; CDR3nt: TGTGCCAGCAGCCCCGGGGGTAGGTCCTACAATGAGCAGTTCTTC
j_gene: TRBJ2-3; v_gene: TRBV6-4; abundance: .; d_gene: TRBD2; CDR3aa: CATSGRARDTQYF; CDR3nt: TGTGCCACTAGCGGGAGGGCCCGAGATACGCAGTATTTT
j_gene: TRBJ2-5; v_gene: TRBV15; abundance: few; d_gene: .; CDR3aa: CATSSVGSGETQYF; CDR3nt: TGTGCCACCAGCAGCGTCGGGAGTGGTGAGACCCAGTACTTC
j_gene: TRBJ2-1; v_gene: TRBV11-2; abundance: .; d_gene: TRBD1; CDR3aa: CASSPVGGTGRWDSEQFF; CDR3nt: TGTGCCAGCAGCCCGGTGGGGGGGACAGGGAGGTGGGATAGTGAGCAGTTCTTC
j_gene: TRBJ2-1; v_gene: TRBV18; abundance: .; d_gene: .; CDR3aa: CASSSGAGRNEQFF; CDR3nt: TGTGCCAGCTCCTCCGGGGCAGGGAGGAATGAGCAGTTCTTC
j_gene: TRBJ2-1; v_gene: TRBV27; abundance: few; d_gene: .; CDR3aa: CASSSGYGEQFF; CDR3nt: TGTGCCAGCAGTTCAGGGTACGGTGAGCAGTTCTTC
j_gene: TRBJ2-7; v_gene: TRBV4-1; abundance: .; d_gene: TRBD2; CDR3aa: CASSQALAGGTYEQYF; CDR3nt: TGCGCCAGCAGCCAAGCTTTAGCGGGAGGGACCTACGAGCAGTACTTC
j_gene: TRBJ2-5; v_gene: TRBV7-9; abundance: few; d_gene: TRBD2; CDR3aa: CAGGGGGGQETQYF; CDR3nt: TGTGCCGGAGGAGGCGGGGGGGGACAAGAGACCCAGTACTTC
j_gene: TRBJ2-1; v_gene: TRBV4-1; abundance: .; d_gene: TRBD2; CDR3aa: CASSQLGLAAYNEQFF; CDR3nt: TGCGCCAGCAGCCAACTGGGACTAGCGGCCTACAATGAGCAGTTCTTC
j_gene: TRBJ2-3; v_gene: TRBV20-1; abundance: few; d_gene: TRBD2; CDR3aa: CSAPTSGLTDTQYF; CDR3nt: TGCAGTGCGCCCACTAGCGGGCTCACAGATACGCAGTATTTT
j_gene: TRBJ2-7; v_gene: TRBV6-1; abundance: few; d_gene: .; CDR3aa: CASSEAGTSYEQYF; CDR3nt: TGTGCCAGCAGTGAAGCGGGGACTTCCTACGAGCAGTACTTC
j_gene: TRBJ1-4; v_gene: TRBV14; abundance: .; d_gene: TRBD1; CDR3aa: CASSHRGRGQGEKLFF; CDR3nt: TGTGCCAGCAGCCATCGAGGCCGGGGACAGGGAGAAAAACTGTTTTTT
j_gene: TRBJ2-7; v_gene: TRBV7-9; abundance: few; d_gene: .; CDR3aa: CASSPRAGRAHSYEQYF; CDR3nt: TGTGCCAGCAGCCCCCGAGCCGGGCGGGCTCATTCCTACGAGCAGTACTTC
j_gene: TRBJ1-4; v_gene: TRBV5-1; abundance: few; d_gene: .; CDR3aa: CASSPGEKLFF; CDR3nt: TGCGCCAGCAGCCCTGGGGAAAAACTGTTTTTT